The 18 T cell receptor beta chains below were found in one sample sequenced in a study of blood T cell repertoires in COVID-19. Assay used: immunoSEQ multiplex PCR; TCRdb lists only in-frame clones, some missing. The table has about 370,000 clones, roughly nine tenths seen once. The sample comprised peripheral blood. The receptors were sampled from a woman aged 25 to 45 with COVID-19, enrolled during active disease.

The chain recombines TRBV6-6 with TRBJ1-1; 7 positions agree with TRBD1. J lost 0 bases, V lost 5 bases, and 15 bases had no gene match. This CDR3 is 18 amino acids long. Germline lookup yields CDR1 MNHNY and CDR2 SVGAGI (reference sequence). CDR3 nucleotide sequence: TGTGCCAGCAGTCCCTCCGGGCTACAGACAGGGATGAACACTGAAGCTTTCTTT. Translation: CASSPSGLQTGMNTEAFF.

V usage is TRBV7-8 and J usage is TRBJ1-1, with 9 bases fitting TRBD1. J was trimmed by 1 base and V by 7 bases; bases with no gene match: 1. The CDR3 has 13 amino acids. Germline V lookup: CDR1 SGHVS, CDR2 FQNEAQ. The chain's CDR3 is CASTDRGNTEAFF. CDR3 nucleotides: TGTGCCAGCACGGACAGGGGGAACACTGAAGCTTTCTTT.

This clone was seen once. The gene calls are TRBV5-6 and TRBJ2-7; weak D call: TRBD2 (6 bases). The V end lost 4 bases, the J end lost 7 bases, and 12 bases lay between the germline ends. Looked up from germline, CDR1 is SGHDT and CDR2 is YYEEEE. This CDR3 region has 12 residues. The CDR3 protein is CASSHGRGEQYV. The CDR3 DNA reads as TGTGCCAGCAGCCATGGGCGGGGAGAGCAGTACGTC.

The chain carries TRBV11-2 and TRBJ2-3, with TRBD1 matching over 7 bases. This CDR3 spans 16 amino acids. J gave up 2 bases and V 4 bases, and 9 bases lay outside the gene matches. Per the germline V gene, CDR1 is SGHAT and CDR2 is FQNNGV. Written as DNA, the CDR3 is TGTGCCAGCAGCTCCACCCCGGGACAGACCACAGATACGCAGTATTTT. This gives the protein CASSSTPGQTTDTQYF.

The V call is TRBV10-3, the J call TRBJ2-1, with 10 bases identical to TRBD2. Losses at the gene ends were 0 bases for V and 1 base for J; bases not matched to a gene: 3. This CDR3 has 17 amino acids. Germline assignment: CDR1 ENHRY and CDR2 SYGVKD. CDR3 in amino acids: CAISESASGRSYNEQFF. Written as DNA, the CDR3 is TGTGCCATCAGTGAGTCGGCTAGCGGGAGATCCTACAATGAGCAGTTCTTC.

This clone occurred a few times. This chain links TRBV3-1 (or the pseudogene TRBV3-2) with TRBJ2-7, with 8 bases aligning to TRBD1. The CDR3 contains 14 residues. V lost 5 bases to trimming and J lost 5 bases; unmatched junction nucleotides: 8. The germline CDR1 and CDR2 sequences are LGHDT and YNNKEL (reference sequence). DNA of the CDR3: TGTGCCAGCAGCTTCCAGACAGGGGACGACGAGCAGTACTTC. Translation gives CASSFQTGDDEQYF.

J is TRBJ1-1 and V is TRBV5-1, with D perhaps TRBD1 (6 bases). Trimming pared 0 bases from V and 5 bases from J, leaving 11 bases between. Germline V gives CDR1 SGHRS, CDR2 YFSETQ. This CDR3 comprises 14 residues. As DNA, the CDR3 is TGCGCCAGCAGCTTGGGGCAGGGGAAGACTGAAGCTTTCTTT. Translating it yields CASSLGQGKTEAFF.

The J gene is TRBJ2-2, the V gene TRBV5-1; 7 bases agree with TRBD1. The CDR3 is 14 residues long. In germline, CDR1 is SGHRS, CDR2 YFSETQ. Unmatched junction bases numbered 10, after V lost 6 bases and J lost 8 bases. CDR3 in amino acids: CASNQQGKPGELFF. CDR3 sequence (DNA): TGCGCCAGCAACCAACAGGGGAAACCTGGGGAGCTGTTTTTT.

The gene calls are TRBV4-3 and TRBJ2-1; D may be TRBD1 (6 bases). This CDR3 comprises 15 residues. V lost 0 bases and J lost 7, with 13 bases in between. Per germline, CDR1 LGHNA and CDR2 YSLEER. CDR3 protein: CASSQDWNRVNEQFF. The DNA for the CDR3 is TGCGCCAGCAGCCAAGATTGGAACAGGGTAAATGAGCAGTTCTTC.

The CDR3 DNA sequence: TGCGCCAGCAGCCAAGTATTCCCAACACGGGAGAACTATGGCTACACCTTC. It yields the protein CASSQVFPTRENYGYTF. This sequence joins TRBV4-1 and TRBJ1-2, with D unclear. The germline gives CDR1 MGHRA, CDR2 YSYEKL. V was shortened by 1 base and J by 2 bases, with 17 bases between the two germline ends. CDR3 length equals 17 residues.

The genes are TRBV7-9 and TRBJ2-1, with D maybe TRBD2 (5 bases). Germline CDR1 and CDR2: SEHNR and FQNEAQ (reference sequence). V dropped 5 bases and J dropped 3 bases, with 20 bases sitting between them. This CDR3 is built from 17 residues. As DNA, the CDR3 is TGTGCCAGCAGCCCGGGCGAAGGTGGGCGGGTCTACAATGAGCAGTTCTTC. It yields the protein CASSPGEGGRVYNEQFF. The variable domain in full, with the rest retrieved from reference TRBV7-9 and TRBJ2-1, is DTGVSQNPRHKITKRGQNVTFRCDPISEHNRLYWYRQTLGQGPEFLTYFQNEAQLEKSRLLSDRFSAERPKGSFSTLEIQRTEQGDSAMYLCASSPGEGGRVYNEQFFGPGTRLTVL.

The chain links TRBV7-2 to TRBJ2-1; D is perhaps TRBD2 (5 bases). V was pared by 1 base and J by 3 bases, with 13 bases between. The CDR3 is made up of 16 amino acids. CDR1 is SGHTA and CDR2 is FQGNSA in the germline V gene. As DNA, the CDR3 is TGTGCCAGCAGCTTAGGCGTGGACTCTGGCTACAATGAGCAGTTCTTC. Protein sequence: CASSLGVDSGYNEQFF.

This chain uses TRBV7-6 with TRBJ2-3, with 10 positions matching TRBD2. The V segment lost 3 bases and the J segment 4 bases; nucleotides outside the gene matches: 16. Germline-derived CDR1 and CDR2 are SGHVS and FNYEAQ. The CDR3 runs to 19 residues. The CDR3 is CASSLSRTAETSGPDTQYF. As DNA, the CDR3 is TGTGCCAGCAGCTTGTCCAGAACCGCCGAGACTAGCGGGCCAGATACGCAGTATTTT.

The rearrangement links TRBV14 to TRBJ2-3; perhaps TRBD2 as D (6 bases). V shed 0 bases and J shed 7 bases, with 20 bases lying between them. The CDR3 runs 17 residues. Per the germline V gene, CDR1 is SGHDN and CDR2 is FVKESK. CDR3 DNA: TGTGCCAGCAGCCAAGAAGGCGGGAACGGCATTTGGCATACGCAGTATTTT. It codes for CASSQEGGNGIWHTQYF.

This clone was found once. The chain is built from TRBV7-9 and TRBJ2-7; a weak D match, TRBD1 (6 bases). This CDR3 contains 14 residues. Germline loops: CDR1 SEHNR, CDR2 FQNEAQ (reference sequence). V shed 3 bases and J shed 0 bases, with 9 bases lying between them. The chain's CDR3 is CASSFPGDSYEQYF. The CDR3 bases are TGTGCCAGCAGCTTCCCAGGGGACTCCTACGAGCAGTACTTC.

This clone was observed many times. The V and J genes are TRBV7-8 and TRBJ1-1, with TRBD1 matching over 8 bases. Per germline, CDR1 SGHVS and CDR2 FQNEAQ. The CDR3 consists of 14 residues. Germline trimming cut 6 bases from V and 1 base from J; bases unmatched to any gene: 4. For the CDR3, the DNA is TGTGCCAGCAGAAAGGACAGGGCGAACACTGAAGCTTTCTTT. It encodes CASRKDRANTEAFF.

The chain carries TRBV9 and TRBJ1-3, with D unclear. Trimming removed 3 bases from V and 0 bases from J, with 4 bases in between. The CDR3 consists of 13 residues. In germline, CDR1 is SGDLS, CDR2 YYNGEE. CDR3: CASSESSGNTIYF. CDR3 bases: TGTGCCAGCAGCGAGAGCTCTGGAAACACCATATATTTT.

This chain connects TRBV5-5 to TRBJ1-1; D perhaps matches TRBD1 (5 bases). V was clipped by 4 bases and J by 1 base, with 11 bases between them. Germline V gives CDR1 SGHKS, CDR2 YYEKEE (reference sequence). The CDR3 contains 14 residues. CDR3 amino acids: CASSVTGGNTEAFF. The CDR3 nucleotides are TGTGCCAGCAGCGTGACCGGGGGGAACACTGAAGCTTTCTTT.